These T cell receptor beta chains were read from a single sample in a study of shared clonotypes between healthy human individuals. This table comes from immunoSEQ multiplex PCR, and its TCRdb copy is limited to in-frame clones, with some not included. The sample includes approximately 2.5 million clones, around nine tenths of them seen just once. The source material was naive CD4+ T cells sorted from blood. These receptors were taken from a man aged 18-30 years in good health. The conserved cysteine and the conserved F or W are not part of the CDR3 here.

V	length	CDR3
TRBV5-6	14	ASSLLGSSSTDTQY
TRBV29-1	12	SVVTSGGVYEQY
TRBV9	15	ASSPRGRGARTDTQY
TRBV19	12	ASSHRGLNTEAF
TRBV7-6	12	ASSLAGGLEKLF
TRBV5-6	12	ASVLRHSGNTIY
TRBV5-8	15	ASSLVGGTGLTDTQY
TRBV10-1	12	ASQVYDSNQPQH
TRBV9	13	ASSALGSNNSPLH
TRBV5-6	15	ASSLLSVGASYNEQF
TRBV18	15	ASSPPGGVSGNQPQH
TRBV6-5	12	ASSYSAGDDEQF
TRBV5-1	12	ASSLVGSEETQY
TRBV5-8	12	ASSLTGPNQPQH
TRBV27	15	ASTPRGRDSGANVLT
TRBV27	11	ASSPWRGETQY
TRBV11-2	11	ASSLALLNEQF
TRBV7-9	11	ASSLGVLYGYT
TRBV5-1	13	ASSLFGDSNQPQH
TRBV28	14	ASSFRTGGANYGYT
TRBV19	12	ASGTGTGAGEQY
TRBV4-1	14	ASSQEVLAGTDTQY
TRBV30	14	AWSPRGTGGFSPLH
TRBV27	10	ASSASTGALF
TRBV4-1	14	ASSPPGLAVYNEQF
TRBV5-1	11	ASSLERGGPLH
TRBV28	10	ASRTGLEKLF
TRBV10-3	14	AISGGAGGEVYLQF
TRBV30	14	AWSVIRTGPAGELF
TRBV5-1	12	ASSLDGRNSPLH
TRBV6-6	10	ASSKAPDTQY
TRBV10-1	18	ASSVHLPHGGRGSNQPQH
TRBV5-1	10	ASSIGGSGYT
TRBV14	14	ASSLLEGGRDTEAF
TRBV7-2	12	ASSLNGRRDTQY
TRBV4-1	17	ASSQGWADRRDSNQPQH
TRBV7-8	15	ASSLAGGTGRTDTQY
TRBV5-1	11	ASSLEAADTQY